This passage covers 5 T cell receptor beta chains from one sample sequenced in a study of post-analysis software for immune sequencing data. These receptors are not linked to any known antigen. Study findings and constraints: The five TRBV segments detected at higher frequency in patients than in controls included TRBV5-6, TRBV5-1 and TRBV20-1.

Unique molecular identifiers had been added to the TCR beta cDNA libraries. Each CDR3 protein gets one entry after TCRdb re-called the PCR reads with MiXCR. The data hold around 770,000 distinct CDR3 sequences, with about half observed a single time. Sequencing was carried out using blood. The receptors here all came from a girl between 10 and 17 years old with multiple sclerosis.

The genes are TRBV7-6 and TRBJ2-4; TRBD1 is a possible D gene (5 bases). The germline gives CDR1 SGHVS, CDR2 FNYEAQ. CDR3 size: 12 residues. Deletions cut 9 bases from V and 15 bases from J, with 21 bases between. The CDR3 is CARSYQGGERYF. CDR3 sequence (DNA): TGTGCCAGATCTTATCAGGGCGGCGAGCGGTACTTC.

J is TRBJ2-7 and V is TRBV7-2; 12 positions agree with TRBD2. V dropped 5 bases and J dropped 1; count of bases not matched to a gene: 9. The CDR3 loop spans 17 amino acids. CDR1 is SGHTA, CDR2 FQGNSA, per germline. CDR3 residues: CASSVQGTSGYSYEQYF. CDR3 in DNA: TGTGCCAGCAGCGTCCAAGGGACTAGCGGGTATTCCTACGAGCAGTACTTC.

This clonotype appeared a few times. The chain couples TRBV6-5 to TRBJ1-2; no clear D. The CDR3 consists of 13 residues. Per the germline V gene, CDR1 is MNHEY and CDR2 is SVGAGI. Trimming removed 2 bases from V and 7 bases from J, with 11 bases in between. The CDR3 is CASSYDSGPGYTF. Here the CDR3 DNA reads TGTGCCAGCAGTTACGATTCAGGACCTGGCTACACCTTC.

This clonotype was recorded only once. This rearrangement joins TRBV28 to TRBJ1-5; D is unresolved. The CDR3 is 16 residues long. V was cut by 5 bases and J by 1 base, with 15 bases left in between. Germline CDR1 is MDHEN and CDR2 is SYDVKM. In DNA, the CDR3 is TGTGCCAGCAGTATTATGGCTATCAGCAGCAATCAGCCCCAGCATTTT. Its protein product is CASSIMAISSNQPQHF.

This clonotype has just a few counts. The chain is built from TRBV7-2 and TRBJ2-1; 9 bases match TRBD2. V lost 3 bases to trimming and J lost 7 bases; unmatched junction nucleotides: 7. The CDR3 runs to 15 residues. The V gene's germline CDR1 is SGHTA and CDR2 FQGNSA. For the CDR3, the DNA is TGTGCCAGCAGCTTGCTAGCGGGAAGTTTGAATGAGCAGTTCTTC. It codes for CASSLLAGSLNEQFF.